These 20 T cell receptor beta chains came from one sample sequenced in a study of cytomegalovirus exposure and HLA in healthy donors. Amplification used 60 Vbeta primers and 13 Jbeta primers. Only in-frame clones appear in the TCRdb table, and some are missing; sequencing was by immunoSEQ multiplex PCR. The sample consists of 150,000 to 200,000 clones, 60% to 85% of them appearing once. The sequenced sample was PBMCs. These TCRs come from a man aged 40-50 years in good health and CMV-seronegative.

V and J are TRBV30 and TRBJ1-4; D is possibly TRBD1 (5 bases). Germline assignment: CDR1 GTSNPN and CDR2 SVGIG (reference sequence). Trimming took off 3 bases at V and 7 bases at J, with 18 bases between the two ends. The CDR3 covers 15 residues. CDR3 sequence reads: CAWSRVGGRSEKLFF. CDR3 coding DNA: TGTGCCTGGAGCAGGGTGGGTGGTCGGAGTGAAAAACTGTTTTTT.

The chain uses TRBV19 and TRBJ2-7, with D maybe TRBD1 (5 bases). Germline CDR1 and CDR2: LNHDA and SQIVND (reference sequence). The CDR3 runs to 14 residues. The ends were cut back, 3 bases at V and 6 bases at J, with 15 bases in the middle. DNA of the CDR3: TGTGCCAGTAGTATTGGAGACAGAGCCTTCGAGCAGTACTTC. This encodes CASSIGDRAFEQYF.

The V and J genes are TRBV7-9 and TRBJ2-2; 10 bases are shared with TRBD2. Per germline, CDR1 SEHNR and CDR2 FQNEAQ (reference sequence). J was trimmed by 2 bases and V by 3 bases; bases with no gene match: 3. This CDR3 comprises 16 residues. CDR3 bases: TGTGCCAGCAGCTTCCGGACTAGCGGAAACACCGGGGAGCTGTTTTTT. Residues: CASSFRTSGNTGELFF. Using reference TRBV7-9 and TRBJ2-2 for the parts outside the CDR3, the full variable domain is DTGVSQNPRHKITKRGQNVTFRCDPISEHNRLYWYRQTLGQGPEFLTYFQNEAQLEKSRLLSDRFSAERPKGSFSTLEIQRTEQGDSAMYLCASSFRTSGNTGELFFGEGSRLTVL.

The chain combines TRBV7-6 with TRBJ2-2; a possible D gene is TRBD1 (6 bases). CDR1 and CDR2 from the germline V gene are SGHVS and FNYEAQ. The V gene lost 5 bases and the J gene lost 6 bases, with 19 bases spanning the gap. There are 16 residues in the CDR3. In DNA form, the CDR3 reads TGTGCCAGCAGCGAAGGGGGTCTTATGATTGCCGGGGAGCTGTTTTTT. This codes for CASSEGGLMIAGELFF.

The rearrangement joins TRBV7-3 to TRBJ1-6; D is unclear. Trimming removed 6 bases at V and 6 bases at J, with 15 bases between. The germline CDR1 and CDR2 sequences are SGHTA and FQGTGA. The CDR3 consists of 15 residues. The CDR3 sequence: CASRKDTAFNSPLHF. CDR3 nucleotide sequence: TGTGCCAGCAGGAAAGACACCGCTTTTAATTCACCCCTCCACTTT.

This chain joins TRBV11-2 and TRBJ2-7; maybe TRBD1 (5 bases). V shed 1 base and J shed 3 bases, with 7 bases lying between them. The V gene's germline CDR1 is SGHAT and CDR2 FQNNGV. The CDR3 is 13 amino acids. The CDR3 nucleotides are TGTGCCAGCAGCTTAGCGACAGACTACGAGCAGTACTTC. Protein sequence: CASSLATDYEQYF.

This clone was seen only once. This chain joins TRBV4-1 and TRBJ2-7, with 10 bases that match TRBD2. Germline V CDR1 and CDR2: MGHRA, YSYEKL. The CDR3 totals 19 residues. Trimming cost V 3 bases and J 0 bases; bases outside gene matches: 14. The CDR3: CASSQHDGVAGGFSYEQYF. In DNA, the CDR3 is TGCGCCAGCAGCCAGCATGACGGGGTAGCGGGAGGATTCTCCTACGAGCAGTACTTC.

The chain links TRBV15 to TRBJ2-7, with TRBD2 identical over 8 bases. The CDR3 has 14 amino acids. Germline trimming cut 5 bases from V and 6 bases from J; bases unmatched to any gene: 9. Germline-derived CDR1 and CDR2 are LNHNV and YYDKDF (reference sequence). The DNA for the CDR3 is TGTGCCACCAGCTGGACGCGGGGGGCGGTCGAGCAGTACTTC. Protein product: CATSWTRGAVEQYF.

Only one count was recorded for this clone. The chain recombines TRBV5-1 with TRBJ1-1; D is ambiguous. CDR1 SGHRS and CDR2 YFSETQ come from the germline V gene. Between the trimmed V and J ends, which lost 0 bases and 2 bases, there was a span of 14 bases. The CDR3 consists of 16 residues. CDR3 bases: TGCGCCAGCAGCTTGGAGGAGGGCTGGGGAAACACTGAAGCTTTCTTT. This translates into CASSLEEGWGNTEAFF.

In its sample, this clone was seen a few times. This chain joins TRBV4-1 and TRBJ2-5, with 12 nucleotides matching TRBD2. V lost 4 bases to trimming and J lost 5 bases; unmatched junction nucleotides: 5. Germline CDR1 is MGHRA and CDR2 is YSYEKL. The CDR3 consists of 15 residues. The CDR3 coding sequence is TGCGCCAGCAGCCCTCTAGCGGGGGGGCGGGAGACCCAGTACTTC. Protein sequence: CASSPLAGGRETQYF.

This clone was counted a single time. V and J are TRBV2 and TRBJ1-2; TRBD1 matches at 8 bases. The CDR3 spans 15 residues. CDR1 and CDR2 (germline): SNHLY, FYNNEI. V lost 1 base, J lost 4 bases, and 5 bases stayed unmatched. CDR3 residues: CASSEEGQGSYGYTF. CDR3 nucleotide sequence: TGTGCCAGCAGTGAAGAAGGACAGGGCAGCTATGGCTACACCTTC.

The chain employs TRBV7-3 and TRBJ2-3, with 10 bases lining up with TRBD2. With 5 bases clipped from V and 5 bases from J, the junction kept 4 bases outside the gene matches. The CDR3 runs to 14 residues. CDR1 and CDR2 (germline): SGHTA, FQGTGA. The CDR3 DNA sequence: TGTGCCAGCAGCCTTACTAGCGGGATAGATACGCAGTATTTT. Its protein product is CASSLTSGIDTQYF.

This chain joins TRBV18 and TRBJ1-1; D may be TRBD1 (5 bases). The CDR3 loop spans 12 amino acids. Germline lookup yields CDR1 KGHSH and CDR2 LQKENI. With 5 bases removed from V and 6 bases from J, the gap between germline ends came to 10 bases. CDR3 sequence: CASSSQGPEAFF. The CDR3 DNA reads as TGTGCCAGCTCATCCCAGGGTCCTGAAGCTTTCTTT.

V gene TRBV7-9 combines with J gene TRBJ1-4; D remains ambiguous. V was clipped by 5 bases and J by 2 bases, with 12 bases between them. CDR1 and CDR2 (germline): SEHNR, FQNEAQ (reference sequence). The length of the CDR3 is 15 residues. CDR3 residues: CASSPTMATNEKLFF. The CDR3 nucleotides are TGTGCCAGCAGCCCCACTATGGCCACTAATGAAAAACTGTTTTTT.

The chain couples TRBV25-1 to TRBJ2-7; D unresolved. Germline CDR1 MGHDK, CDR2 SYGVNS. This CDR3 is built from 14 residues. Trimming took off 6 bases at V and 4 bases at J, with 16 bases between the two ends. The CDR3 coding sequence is TGTGCCAGCAGCGCACAAGATATGATTTACGAGCAGTACTTC. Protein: CASSAQDMIYEQYF.

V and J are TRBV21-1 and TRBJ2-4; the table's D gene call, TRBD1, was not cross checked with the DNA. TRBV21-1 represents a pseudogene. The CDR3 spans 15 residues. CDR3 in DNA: TGTGCCAGAACCCACCAGGGCGCAGGCAAAAACATTCAGTACTTC. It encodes CARTHQGAGKNIQYF.

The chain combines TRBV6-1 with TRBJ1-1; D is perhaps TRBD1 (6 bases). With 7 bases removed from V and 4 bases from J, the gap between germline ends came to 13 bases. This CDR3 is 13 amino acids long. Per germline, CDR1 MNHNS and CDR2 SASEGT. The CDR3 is CASTSGGRTEAFF. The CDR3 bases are TGTGCCAGCACCTCGGGGGGGCGCACTGAAGCTTTCTTT.

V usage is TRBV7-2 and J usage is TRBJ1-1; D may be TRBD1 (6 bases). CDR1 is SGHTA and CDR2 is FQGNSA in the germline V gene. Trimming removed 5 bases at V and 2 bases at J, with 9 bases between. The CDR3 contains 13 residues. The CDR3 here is CASSRTANTEAFF. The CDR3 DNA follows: TGTGCCAGCAGCCGGACAGCCAACACTGAAGCTTTCTTT. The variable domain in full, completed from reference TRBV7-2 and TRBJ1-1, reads GAGVSQSPSNKVTEKGKDVELRCDPISGHTALYWYRQSLGQGLEFLIYFQGNSAPDKSGLPSDRFSAERTGGSVSTLTIQRTQQEDSAVYLCASSRTANTEAFFGQGTRLTVV.

The chain's CDR3 is CASSPPPSGQETQYF. CDR3 nucleotide sequence: TGTGCCAGCAGCCCCCCGCCCAGCGGTCAAGAGACCCAGTACTTC. The chain links TRBV7-9 to TRBJ2-5; D may be TRBD2 (5 bases). The V and J ends lost 5 bases and 2 bases respectively, with 15 bases between them. Germline CDR1 reads SEHNR; CDR2 reads FQNEAQ (reference sequence). This CDR3 comprises 15 residues.

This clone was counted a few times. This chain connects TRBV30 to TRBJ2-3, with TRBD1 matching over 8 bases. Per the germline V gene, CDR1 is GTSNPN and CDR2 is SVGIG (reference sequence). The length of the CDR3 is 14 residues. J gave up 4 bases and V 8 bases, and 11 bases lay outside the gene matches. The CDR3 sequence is CARGQGAVADTQYF. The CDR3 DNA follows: TGTGCCAGAGGACAGGGCGCCGTGGCAGATACGCAGTATTTT.